This record looks at one TCR beta chain sequence and its context. Antigen: not known. This sample is part of a study of cytomegalovirus exposure and HLA in healthy donors. At the level of the study: Within the Caucasian-associated ancestry cluster were roughly 79% of the roughly 400 genotyped donors.

The PCR made use of 60 Vbeta and 13 Jbeta primers. Generated by immunoSEQ multiplex PCR, the TCRdb table keeps only in-frame clones and is missing some. This table has about 130,000 clones, about two thirds appearing once. Regarding the study as a whole: Immune exposure information comprised only CMV serostatus. HLA alleles were associated with around 17,000 TCR beta sequences in a later analysis at 0.05 false discovery rate. For most TCR beta V segments, an earlier analysis put the productive rate at about 87% or about 30% of the time.

This receptor was obtained from a woman aged 55 to 70 in good health and CMV-seropositive. The material sequenced was PBMCs.

The CDR3 region is CASSLSHRETQYF. Here the CDR3 DNA reads TGTGCCAGCAGCTTATCCCACAGGGAGACCCAGTACTTC. The V call is TRBV7-3, the J call TRBJ2-5; D might be TRBD1 (5 bases). The CDR3 sequence is 13 residues long. Germline V gives CDR1 SGHTA, CDR2 FQGTGA. Trimming took off 2 bases at V and 5 bases at J, with 9 bases between the two ends.